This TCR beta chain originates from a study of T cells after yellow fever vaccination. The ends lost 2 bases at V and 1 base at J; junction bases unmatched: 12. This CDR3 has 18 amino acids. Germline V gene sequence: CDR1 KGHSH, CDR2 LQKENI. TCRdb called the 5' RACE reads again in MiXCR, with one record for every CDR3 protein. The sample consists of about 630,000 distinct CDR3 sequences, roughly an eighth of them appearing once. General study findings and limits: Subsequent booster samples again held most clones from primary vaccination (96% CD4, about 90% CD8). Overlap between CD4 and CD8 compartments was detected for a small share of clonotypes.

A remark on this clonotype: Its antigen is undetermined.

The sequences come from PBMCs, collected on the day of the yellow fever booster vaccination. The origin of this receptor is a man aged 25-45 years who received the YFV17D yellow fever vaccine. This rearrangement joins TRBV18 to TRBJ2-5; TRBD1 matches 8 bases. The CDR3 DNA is TGTGCCAGCTCACCAGTTGTCAGGGGGCAAAGGCTCCAAGAGACCCAGTACTTC. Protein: CASSPVVRGQRLQETQYF.